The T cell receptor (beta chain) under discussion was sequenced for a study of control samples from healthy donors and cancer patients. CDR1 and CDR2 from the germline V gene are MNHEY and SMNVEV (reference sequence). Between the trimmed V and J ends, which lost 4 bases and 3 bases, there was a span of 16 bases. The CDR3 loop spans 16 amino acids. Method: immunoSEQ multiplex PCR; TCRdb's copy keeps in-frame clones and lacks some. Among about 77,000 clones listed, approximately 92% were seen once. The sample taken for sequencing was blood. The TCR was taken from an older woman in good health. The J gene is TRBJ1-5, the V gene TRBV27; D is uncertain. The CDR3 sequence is CASSSRMEGLNQPQHF. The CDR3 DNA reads TGTGCCAGCAGTTCCCGGATGGAGGGCCTCAATCAGCCCCAGCATTTT.